The 2 T cell receptor beta chains below come from one sample, sequenced in a study of cytomegalovirus exposure and HLA in healthy donors. Researchers ran the PCR with 60 Vbeta and 13 Jbeta primers. Clones were sequenced by immunoSEQ multiplex PCR, and TCRdb holds only the in-frame ones, with some missing. The sample contains under 200,000 clones, roughly 74% of which appear only once. The sequencing sample was made of PBMCs. The receptors shown here come from a woman between 25 and 40 years old in good health and CMV-seronegative.

Only a few counts were recorded for this clone. The chain links TRBV27 to TRBJ2-7, with TRBD1 as a possible D gene (5 bases). V was shortened by 5 bases and J by 2 bases, with 13 bases between the two germline ends. Germline V gene data show CDR1 as MNHEY and CDR2 as SMNVEV (reference sequence). The length of the CDR3 is 14 residues. CDR3 nucleotides: TGTGCCAGCAGTAACCCGACAGCTACCTACGAGCAGTACTTC. Amino acid sequence: CASSNPTATYEQYF.

This clone appeared once. The chain carries TRBV5-6 and TRBJ1-2, with 10 bases lining up with TRBD1. CDR3 length equals 16 residues. V trimming: 2 bases; J trimming: 8 bases; junction bases outside the gene matches: 12. CDR1 and CDR2 (germline): SGHDT, YYEEEE. The CDR3 spells CASSLASDRGRRGYTF. CDR3 sequence (DNA): TGTGCCAGCAGCTTAGCTTCCGACAGGGGGCGGCGAGGCTACACCTTC.